This TCR beta chain was sequenced for a study of CD8 T cells in ankylosing spondylitis. The V gene's germline CDR1 is SEHNR and CDR2 FQNEAQ (reference sequence). With 1 base removed from V and 2 bases from J, the gap between germline ends came to 16 bases. The CDR3 has 17 residues. Overall study findings and caveats: Before this, some motif variants had been reported in reactive arthritis synovial fluid and blood. Apparently characteristic of ankylosing spondylitis blood was a TCR beta motif (under ten highly homologous variants). Clones tied to disease were said to be significantly enriched in matched ankylosing spondylitis synovial fluid.

This clonotype has more than one count but fewer than ten. No antigen is known for it. 5'-RACE, quantitative and with molecular barcodes, yielded the TCR beta libraries. TCRdb reprocessed the 5' RACE reads with MiXCR, giving one entry per CDR3 protein. In the table there are about 540,000 distinct CDR3 sequences, roughly 13% of which are singletons. The sample taken for sequencing was blood, either unsorted or a sorted T cell fraction (not recorded which). This sequence was found in a male donor with ankylosing spondylitis. The chain links TRBV7-9 to TRBJ2-3; TRBD2 might be the D (6 bases). CDR3 coding DNA: TGTGCCAGCAGCTTAGACCTAGCGTCATTCATCACAGATACGCAGTATTTT. This gives the protein CASSLDLASFITDTQYF.